A selection of T cell receptor beta chains follows, all from one sample in a study of blood T cell repertoires in COVID-19. TCRdb keeps only in-frame clones here, not all; method: immunoSEQ multiplex PCR. The top ten clones hold approximately 8% of a sample with about 110,000 clones, approximately 67% of them seen once. The source material was peripheral blood. These receptors originate from a woman aged 60-70 years with acute or convalescent COVID-19. CDR3s include the opening cysteine and the closing phenylalanine or tryptophan. A D gene is named only where the DNA matches it firmly. Size is omitted from some rows. Given values are once, few, many or a class for expanded clones.

clone size	J gene	V gene	D gene	CDR3 DNA	CDR3 protein
-	TRBJ2-2	TRBV12-3/TRBV12-4	TRBD1	TGTGCCATCGGGACAGGGAACACCGGGGAGCTGTTTTTT	CAIGTGNTGELFF
-	TRBJ2-2	TRBV5-1	-	TGCGCCAGCAGCTTGGCCTTGTCCGGGGAGCTGTTTTTT	CASSLALSGELFF
-	TRBJ2-5	TRBV5-4	TRBD2	TGTGCCAGCAGCAAACGACTAGCGGGGGGGCAAGAGACCCAGTACTTC	CASSKRLAGGQETQYF
-	TRBJ1-4	TRBV5-1	TRBD1	TGCGCCAGCAGCTTTACAGGGGGAACTAATGAAAAACTGTTTTTT	CASSFTGGTNEKLFF
-	TRBJ1-2	TRBV5-4	-	TGTGCCAGCAGCTTAGGTGGCAGGGGCGGAATTGGCTACACCTTC	CASSLGGRGGIGYTF
medium-sized	TRBJ1-5	TRBV6-5	TRBD1	TGTGCCAGTGAGGGGACAGGAGGAATAAAACAGCCCCAGCATTTT	CASEGTGGIKQPQHF
-	TRBJ1-2	TRBV3-1/TRBV3-2	TRBD1	TGTGCCAGCAGCCAAGTTCCTACTCTGACAGGGTGGTATGGCTACACCTTC	CASSQVPTLTGWYGYTF
few	TRBJ2-1	TRBV10-3	TRBD2	TGTGCCATCACCGCTAGCGGGGGGTCCGTTGGTGAGCAGTTCTTC	CAITASGGSVGEQFF
-	TRBJ2-1	TRBV5-6	TRBD2	TGTGCCAGCAGCTGGACTAGCGGGGGGTACAATGAGCAGTTCTTC	CASSWTSGGYNEQFF
-	TRBJ2-3	TRBV28	-	TGTGCCAGCAGCCCCACCGGCGGGGGCCTTAGCACAGATACGCAGTATTTT	CASSPTGGGLSTDTQYF
-	TRBJ1-5	TRBV19	TRBD1	TGTGCCAGTAGTATTAGTGGGGACAGGCGCAATCAGCCCCAGCATTTT	CASSISGDRRNQPQHF
-	TRBJ1-3	TRBV27	TRBD1	TGTGCCACCAGACAGGGACTAAGCACGGGCTCTGGAAACACCATATATTTT	CATRQGLSTGSGNTIYF
-	TRBJ2-3	TRBV15	TRBD2	TGTGCCACCAGCAGGGGGAGGGACACAGATACGCAGTATTTT	CATSRGRDTDTQYF
-	TRBJ1-2	TRBV6-5	TRBD1	TGTGCCAGCAGTCTACAGGGGGTCGGCTATGGCTACACCTTC	CASSLQGVGYGYTF
-	TRBJ2-1	TRBV7-2	-	TGTGCCAGCAGCTTCGGGGGAAGTTCGGGCAATGAGCAGTTCTTC	CASSFGGSSGNEQFF
few	TRBJ1-1	TRBV5-6	TRBD1	TGTGCCAGCCACCCCAAGGTTATGGCAGGGGGCACTGAAGCTTTCTTT	CASHPKVMAGGTEAFF
many	TRBJ1-2	TRBV5-1	-	TGCGCCAGCAGCCCCGGACAAGCTAACTATGGCTACACCTTC	CASSPGQANYGYTF
once	TRBJ1-5	TRBV3-1/TRBV3-2	-	TGTGCCAGCAGCCAAGGAGGACACAACAATCAGCCCCAGCATTTT	CASSQGGHNNQPQHF
-	TRBJ2-7	TRBV5-1	-	TGCGCCAGCAGCTTGGATGAGCCCCTTGAGCAGTACTTC	CASSLDEPLEQYF
-	TRBJ1-6	TRBV19	-	TGTGCCAGTAGTTACAGGGAACCCAATTCACCCCTCCACTTT	CASSYREPNSPLHF
-	TRBJ1-1	TRBV29-1	-	TGCAGCGTTCGGCCACAGTCGAACACTGAAGCTTTCTTT	CSVRPQSNTEAFF
-	TRBJ1-6	TRBV18	-	TGTGCCAGCACGACACCGAACGGTTCACCCCTCCACTTT	CASTTPNGSPLHF
-	TRBJ1-2	TRBV27	-	TGTGCCAGCAGCAAAGGGCAGGGGCACTATGGCTACACCTTC	CASSKGQGHYGYTF
-	TRBJ2-7	TRBV5-6	-	TGTGCCAGCAGCTTGGGTTGGCCCGTTTCTAGCGAGCAGTACTTC	CASSLGWPVSSEQYF
-	TRBJ2-5	TRBV3-1/TRBV3-2	-	TGTGCCAGCAGCATGGGAGGACTACCGTACTTC	CASSMGGLPYF
few	TRBJ1-4	TRBV10-3	-	TGTGCCATCAGTGAAGCCGGATCGGGGAAACTGTTTTTT	CAISEAGSGKLFF